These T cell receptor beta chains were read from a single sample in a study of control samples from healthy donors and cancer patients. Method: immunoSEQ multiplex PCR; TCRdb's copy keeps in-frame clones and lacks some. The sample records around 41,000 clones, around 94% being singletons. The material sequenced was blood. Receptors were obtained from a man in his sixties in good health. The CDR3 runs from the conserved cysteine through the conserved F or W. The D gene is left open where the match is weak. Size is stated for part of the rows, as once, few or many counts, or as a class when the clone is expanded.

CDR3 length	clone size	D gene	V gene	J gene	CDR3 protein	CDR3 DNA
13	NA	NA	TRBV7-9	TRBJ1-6	CASSLGTGTPLHF	TGTGCCAGCAGCTTAGGGACGGGGACACCCCTCCACTTT
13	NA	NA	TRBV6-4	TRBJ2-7	CASSEGPSYEQYF	TGTGCCAGCAGTGAGGGACCATCCTACGAGCAGTACTTC
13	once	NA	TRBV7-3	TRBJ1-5	CASSLKVGQPQHF	TGTGCCAGCAGCTTAAAGGTGGGTCAGCCCCAGCATTTT
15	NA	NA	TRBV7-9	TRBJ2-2	CASSLSVTDTGELFF	TGTGCCAGCAGCTTATCAGTGACAGACACCGGGGAGCTGTTTTTT
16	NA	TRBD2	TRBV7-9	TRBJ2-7	CASSIGLAGVDYEQYF	TGTGCCAGCAGCATCGGACTAGCGGGAGTAGACTACGAGCAGTACTTC
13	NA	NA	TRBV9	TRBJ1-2	CASSVEVDYGYTF	TGTGCCAGCAGCGTGGAGGTAGACTATGGCTACACCTTC
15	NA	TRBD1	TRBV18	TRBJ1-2	CASSPGGQGKGGYTF	TGTGCCAGCTCACCAGGCGGACAGGGGAAAGGTGGCTACACCTTC
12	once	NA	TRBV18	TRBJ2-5	CASSPRGETQYF	TGTGCCAGCTCACCACGCGGGGAGACCCAGTACTTC
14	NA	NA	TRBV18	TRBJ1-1	CASSSGGINTEAFF	TGTGCCAGCTCCAGTGGGGGGATCAACACTGAAGCTTTCTTT
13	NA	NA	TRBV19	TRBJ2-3	CASKGRNTDTQYF	TGTGCCAGTAAAGGGAGGAACACAGATACGCAGTATTTT
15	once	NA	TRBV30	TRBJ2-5	CAWSVQVGFGETQYF	TGTGCCTGGAGTGTACAGGTCGGCTTCGGGGAGACCCAGTACTTC
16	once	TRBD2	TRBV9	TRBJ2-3	CASSDRLAQGTDTQYF	TGTGCCAGCAGCGACCGACTAGCGCAAGGCACAGATACGCAGTATTTT
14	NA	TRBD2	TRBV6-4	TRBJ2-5	CASRGLVRVETQYF	TGTGCCAGCAGAGGACTAGTACGGGTCGAGACCCAGTACTTC
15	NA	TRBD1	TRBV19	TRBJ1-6	CASSRDRGRVSPLHF	TGTGCCAGTAGTAGGGACAGGGGGCGCGTTTCACCCCTCCACTTT
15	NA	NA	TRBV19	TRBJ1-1	CASSRLTVANTEAFF	TGTGCCAGTAGCCGACTGACTGTTGCGAACACTGAAGCTTTCTTT
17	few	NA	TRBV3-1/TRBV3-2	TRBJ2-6	CASSQHDPGTGANVLTF	TGTGCCAGCAGCCAACACGACCCGGGGACTGGGGCCAACGTCCTGACTTTC
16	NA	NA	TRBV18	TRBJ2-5	CASSSRNTPYQETQYF	TGTGCCAGCTCATCCAGGAACACTCCGTACCAAGAGACCCAGTACTTC
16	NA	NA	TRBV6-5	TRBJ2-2	CASSYESGARTGELFF	TGTGCCAGCAGTTACGAGTCAGGGGCGCGGACCGGGGAGCTGTTTTTT
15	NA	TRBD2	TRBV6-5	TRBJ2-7	CATQGLAGGVHEQYF	TGTGCCACCCAGGGACTAGCGGGAGGAGTACACGAGCAGTACTTC